This T cell receptor beta chain is from a study of cytomegalovirus exposure and HLA in healthy donors. Use of 60 Vbeta and 13 Jbeta primers characterized the PCR. Produced via immunoSEQ multiplex PCR; TCRdb's table is partial and in-frame only. This sample has 120,000 to 150,000 clones; 60% to 80% occur once, and the top ten carry around 1.6%. CDR3 length equals 17 residues. Sequenced material: PBMCs. The chain links TRBV21-1 to TRBJ2-1; the table's D gene call, TRBD2, was not cross checked with the DNA. TRBV21-1 is a known pseudogene. The sequence was collected from a woman in her thirties in good health and CMV-seronegative. CDR3 nucleotides: TGTGCCAGCAGCAAAGCGGAGACTAGCGGGAGGGCCAATGAGCAGTTCTTC. Translation gives CASSKAETSGRANEQFF.